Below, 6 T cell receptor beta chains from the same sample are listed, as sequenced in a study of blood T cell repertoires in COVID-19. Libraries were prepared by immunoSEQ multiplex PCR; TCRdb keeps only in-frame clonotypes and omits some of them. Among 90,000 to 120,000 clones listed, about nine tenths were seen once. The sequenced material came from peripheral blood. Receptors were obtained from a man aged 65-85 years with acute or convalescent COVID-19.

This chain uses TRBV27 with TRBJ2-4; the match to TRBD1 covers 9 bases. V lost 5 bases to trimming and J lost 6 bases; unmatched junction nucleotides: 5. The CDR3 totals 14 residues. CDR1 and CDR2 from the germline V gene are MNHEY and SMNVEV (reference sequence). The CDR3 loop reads CASSAGQGINIQYF. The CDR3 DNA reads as TGTGCCAGCAGTGCGGGACAGGGTATAAACATTCAGTACTTC.

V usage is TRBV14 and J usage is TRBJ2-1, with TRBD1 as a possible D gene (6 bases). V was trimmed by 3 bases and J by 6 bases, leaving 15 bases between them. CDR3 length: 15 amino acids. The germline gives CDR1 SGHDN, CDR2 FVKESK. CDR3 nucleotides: TGTGCCAGCAGCCATTGGGACACGGGCCTCAATGAGCAGTTCTTC. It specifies CASSHWDTGLNEQFF.

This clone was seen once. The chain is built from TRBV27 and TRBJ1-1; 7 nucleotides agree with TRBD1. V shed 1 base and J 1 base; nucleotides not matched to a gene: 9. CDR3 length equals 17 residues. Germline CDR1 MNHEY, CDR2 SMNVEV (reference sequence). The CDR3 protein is CASSLYAGGWANTEAFF. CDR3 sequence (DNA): TGTGCCAGCAGTTTATATGCAGGGGGTTGGGCGAACACTGAAGCTTTCTTT.

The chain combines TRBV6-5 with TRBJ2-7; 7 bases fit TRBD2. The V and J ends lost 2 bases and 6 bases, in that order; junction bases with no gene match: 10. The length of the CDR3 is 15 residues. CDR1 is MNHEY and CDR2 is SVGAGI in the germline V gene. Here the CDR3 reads CASSYAGGGTAEQYF. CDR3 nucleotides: TGTGCCAGCAGTTACGCCGGGGGAGGGACGGCCGAGCAGTACTTC.

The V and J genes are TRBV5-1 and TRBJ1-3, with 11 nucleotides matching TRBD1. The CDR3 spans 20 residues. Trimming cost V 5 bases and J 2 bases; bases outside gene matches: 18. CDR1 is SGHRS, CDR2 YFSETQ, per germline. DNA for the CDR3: TGCGCCAGCAGACGTATCTTCCGGACAGGGGGCCTTTTAGCTGGAAACACCATATATTTT. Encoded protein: CASRRIFRTGGLLAGNTIYF.

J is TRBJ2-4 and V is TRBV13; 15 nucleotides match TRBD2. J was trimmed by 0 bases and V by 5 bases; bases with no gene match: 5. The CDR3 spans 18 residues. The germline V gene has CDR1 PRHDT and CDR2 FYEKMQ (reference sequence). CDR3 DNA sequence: TGTGCCAGCAGCATGGGACTAGCGGGGGGAATAGCCAAAAACATTCAGTACTTC. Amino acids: CASSMGLAGGIAKNIQYF.